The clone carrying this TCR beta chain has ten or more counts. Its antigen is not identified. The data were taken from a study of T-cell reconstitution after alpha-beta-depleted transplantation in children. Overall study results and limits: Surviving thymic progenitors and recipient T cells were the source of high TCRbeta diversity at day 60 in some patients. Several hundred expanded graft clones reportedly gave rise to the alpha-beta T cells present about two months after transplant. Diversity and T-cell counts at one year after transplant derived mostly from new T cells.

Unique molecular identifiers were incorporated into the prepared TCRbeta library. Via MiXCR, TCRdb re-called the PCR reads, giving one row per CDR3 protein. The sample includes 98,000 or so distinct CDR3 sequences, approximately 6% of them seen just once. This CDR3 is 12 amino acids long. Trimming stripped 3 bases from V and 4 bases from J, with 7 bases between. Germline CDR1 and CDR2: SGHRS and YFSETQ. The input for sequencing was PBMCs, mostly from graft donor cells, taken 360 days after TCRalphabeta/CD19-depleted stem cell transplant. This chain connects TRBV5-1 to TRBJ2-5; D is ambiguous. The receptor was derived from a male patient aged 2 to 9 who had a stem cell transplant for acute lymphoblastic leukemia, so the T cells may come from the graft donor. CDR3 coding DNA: TGCGCCAGCAGCTCCTCAGGAGAGACCCAGTACTTC. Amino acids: CASSSSGETQYF.